The TCR beta chain under discussion was sequenced for a study of blood T cell repertoires in COVID-19. Study-level background: The United States, Italy and Spain provided the acute and convalescent COVID-19 samples.

Here immunoSEQ multiplex PCR was the method, and the copy in TCRdb shows in-frame clones only, minus some. The sample lists some 170,000 clones, about three quarters occurring once. With 1 base clipped from V and 2 bases from J, the junction kept 3 bases outside the gene matches. The CDR3 is made up of 15 amino acids. The V gene's germline CDR1 is SGHDT and CDR2 YYEEEE. The receptor comes from a man in his sixties or seventies with acute or convalescent COVID-19. The sample taken for sequencing was peripheral blood. The rearrangement joins TRBV5-6 to TRBJ2-1; TRBD2 matches at 7 bases. Written as DNA, the CDR3 is TGTGCCAGCAGCTTGATAAGCGGGACCTACAATGAGCAGTTCTTC. Its protein is CASSLISGTYNEQFF.